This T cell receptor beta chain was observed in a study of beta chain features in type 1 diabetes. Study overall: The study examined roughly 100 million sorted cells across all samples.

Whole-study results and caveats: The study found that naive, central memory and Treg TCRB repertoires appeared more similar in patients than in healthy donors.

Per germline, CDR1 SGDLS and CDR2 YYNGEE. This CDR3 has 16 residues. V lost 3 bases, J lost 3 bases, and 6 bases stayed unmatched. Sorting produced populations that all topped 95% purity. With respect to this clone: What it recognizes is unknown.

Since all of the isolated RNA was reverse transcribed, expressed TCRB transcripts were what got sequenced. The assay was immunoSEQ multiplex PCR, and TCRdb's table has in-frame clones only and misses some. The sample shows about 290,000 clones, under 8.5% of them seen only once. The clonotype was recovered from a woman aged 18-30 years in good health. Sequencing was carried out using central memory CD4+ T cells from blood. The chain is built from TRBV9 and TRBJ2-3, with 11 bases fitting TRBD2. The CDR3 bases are TGTGCCAGCAGCGCACGCGGGACTAGCGGTACAGATACGCAGTATTTT. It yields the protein CASSARGTSGTDTQYF.